The rows below give T cell receptor beta chains drawn from one sample of a study of regulatory T cells in long-lasting Graves disease. TCRdb redid the calling of the multiplex PCR reads with MiXCR, one entry per CDR3 protein. This table holds under 500,000 distinct CDR3 sequences, roughly 17% found once. These data are also associated with another study on T cells in Graves' hyperthyroidism and ophthalmopathy.

The sample here was peripheral blood mononuclear cells (PBMCs), taken at new diagnosis, from a patient treated with antithyroid drugs. These receptors came from a woman aged 25 to 39 with Graves disease. Both conserved end residues are part of each CDR3. D genes are given only for firm matches. Size tells how often a clone was seen (once, few, many) or the class of an expanded clone, and some rows leave it out.

NA,TRBV4-1,NA,TRBJ2-2,CASSHIGVGELFF,TGCGCCAGCAGCCATATCGGGGTCGGGGAGCTGTTTTTT
NA,TRBV29-1,many,TRBJ1-1,CSVDQTGNTEAFF,TGCAGCGTTGACCAGACAGGGAACACTGAAGCTTTCTTT
NA,TRBV9,few,TRBJ1-5,CASSVSGSNQPQHF,TGTGCCAGCAGCGTATCGGGTAGCAATCAGCCCCAGCATTTT
NA,TRBV20-1,many,TRBJ2-5,CSASYFQETQYF,TGCAGTGCTTCCTACTTCCAAGAGACCCAGTACTTC
NA,TRBV7-2,many,TRBJ2-6,CASSLASGSGANVLTF,TGTGCCAGCAGCTTAGCCTCGGGGTCTGGGGCCAACGTCCTGACTTTC
NA,TRBV29-1,NA,TRBJ2-3,CSVVGTAEGDTQYF,TGCAGCGTTGTGGGGACTGCGGAGGGGGATACGCAGTATTTT
NA,TRBV7-2,many,TRBJ2-5,CASSWKETQYF,TGTGCCAGCAGCTGGAAAGAGACCCAGTACTTC
TRBD2,TRBV28,many,TRBJ2-7,CASSPSGLAGDYEQYF,TGTGCCAGCAGTCCCTCCGGACTAGCGGGAGACTACGAGCAGTACTTC
NA,TRBV2,many,TRBJ2-3,CASRRQGLGTDTQYF,TGTGCCAGCAGGAGACAGGGACTAGGCACAGATACGCAGTATTTT
TRBD1,TRBV15,many,TRBJ2-5,CATSRDRSQETQYF,TGTGCCACCAGCCGGGACAGGAGTCAAGAGACCCAGTACTTC
TRBD1,TRBV28,many,TRBJ2-7,CASRGEWDRGNEQYF,TGTGCCAGCAGGGGGGAATGGGACAGGGGTAACGAGCAGTACTTC
NA,TRBV7-6,many,TRBJ2-5,CASSHAPSGQETQYF,TGTGCCAGCAGCCATGCCCCCAGCGGGCAAGAGACCCAGTACTTC
NA,TRBV6-4,many,TRBJ2-5,CASSDSSGSGTQYF,TGTGCCAGCAGTGACTCATCGGGATCCGGGACCCAGTACTTC
TRBD1,TRBV19,NA,TRBJ1-2,CASSTGQDLLEGYTF,TGTGCCAGTAGTACCGGACAGGACCTTTTGGAAGGCTACACCTTC
NA,TRBV11-2,NA,TRBJ2-5,CASSHTYRSQETQYF,TGTGCCAGCAGCCACACCTACAGATCCCAAGAGACCCAGTACTTC
TRBD2,TRBV13,NA,TRBJ2-3,CASSQSGSTTDTQYF,TGTGCCAGCAGCCAAAGCGGGAGTACCACAGATACGCAGTATTTT
NA,TRBV5-5,few,TRBJ2-7,CASSLESLGGGTSYEQYF,TGTGCCAGCAGCTTGGAGTCACTGGGCGGGGGCACCTCCTACGAGCAGTACTTC
NA,TRBV14,many,TRBJ1-3,CASSRGYGNTIYF,TGTGCCAGCAGCCGGGGTTACGGAAACACCATATATTTT
TRBD1,TRBV9,many,TRBJ2-7,CASSMGQGVGDEQYF,TGTGCCAGCAGCATGGGACAGGGGGTAGGCGACGAGCAGTACTTC
NA,TRBV5-4,once,TRBJ2-3,CASSPAWDRGTDTQCF,TGTGCCAGCAGCCCGGCTTGGGACCGAGGAACAGATACGCAGTGTTTT
NA,TRBV27,NA,TRBJ1-5,CASSLSLGAGQPQHF,TGTGCCAGCAGTTTATCTCTGGGGGCGGGGCAGCCCCAGCATTTT
NA,TRBV28,few,TRBJ2-7,CASSPDQGRTYEQYF,TGTGCCAGCAGCCCCGATCAGGGACGTACCTACGAGCAGTACTTC
NA,TRBV6-1,many,TRBJ1-5,CASSAGGGPQPQHF,TGTGCCAGCAGTGCGGGGGGGGGGCCTCAGCCCCAGCATTTT
NA,TRBV15,few,TRBJ2-7,CATSREGGASYEQYF,TGTGCCACCAGCAGAGAGGGGGGAGCGTCCTACGAGCAGTACTTC
NA,TRBV9,few,TRBJ2-2,CASSVSSRIGLTGVNTGELFF,TGTGCCAGCAGCGTGAGTAGCCGTATCGGATTAACCGGGGTTAACACCGGGGAGCTGTTTTTT
NA,TRBV28,many,TRBJ2-7,CASSLPRGALAYEQYF,TGTGCCAGCAGTCTCCCACGTGGGGCCCTAGCCTACGAGCAGTACTTC
TRBD2,TRBV5-4,NA,TRBJ2-1,CASSLAGGLVYYEQFF,TGTGCCAGCAGCTTGGCGGGGGGACTAGTATACTATGAGCAGTTCTTC
TRBD2,TRBV9,many,TRBJ2-2,CASSVALREGNTGELFF,TGTGCCAGCAGCGTAGCTCTTCGGGAGGGCAACACCGGGGAGCTGTTTTTT
TRBD2,TRBV27,many,TRBJ2-3,CASSLVLAGFTDTQYF,TGTGCCAGCAGTTTAGTGCTAGCGGGTTTCACAGATACGCAGTATTTT
NA,TRBV29-1,many,TRBJ2-7,CSVEGAGYEQYF,TGCAGCGTTGAGGGCGCAGGGTACGAGCAGTACTTC
NA,TRBV13,NA,TRBJ2-1,CASSSSVFFAYNEQFF,TGTGCCAGCAGCTCAAGTGTCTTTTTCGCCTACAATGAGCAGTTCTTC
NA,TRBV18,many,TRBJ2-7,CASSPSGTYEQYF,TGTGCCAGCTCACCATCCGGGACCTACGAGCAGTACTTC
TRBD2,TRBV20-1,NA,TRBJ2-1,CSARIAGIEQFF,TGCAGTGCTAGAATAGCGGGAATTGAGCAGTTCTTC
NA,TRBV20-1,NA,TRBJ2-7,CSAGRRPYEQYF,TGCAGTGCTGGCAGGAGACCCTACGAGCAGTACTTC
NA,TRBV28,many,TRBJ2-7,CASSLGYNLEQYF,TGTGCCAGCAGTTTAGGTTACAATCTGGAGCAGTACTTC
TRBD1,TRBV3-1,many,TRBJ1-1,CASSQGTGLTEAFF,TGTGCCAGCAGCCAAGGGACAGGATTGACTGAAGCTTTCTTT
NA,TRBV6-2/TRBV6-3,few,TRBJ1-4,CASSYGGVGEKLFF,TGTGCCAGCAGTTACGGGGGGGTCGGTGAAAAACTGTTTTTT
TRBD1,TRBV10-3,few,TRBJ1-3,CAISGGTGRSTIYF,TGTGCCATCAGTGGAGGGACAGGGAGATCCACCATATATTTT
TRBD2,TRBV7-9,NA,TRBJ2-1,CASSLKGTSGRFQDQQFF,TGTGCCAGCAGCCTAAAAGGAACTAGCGGGAGGTTCCAAGATCAGCAGTTCTTC
TRBD1,TRBV9,NA,TRBJ2-7,CASSAAGRGSYEQYF,TGTGCCAGCAGCGCGGCCGGCAGGGGGTCCTACGAGCAGTACTTC
NA,TRBV7-9,many,TRBJ2-1,CASKSQRPYNEQFF,TGTGCCAGCAAATCTCAGCGGCCGTACAATGAGCAGTTCTTC
TRBD2,TRBV3-1,few,TRBJ2-1,CASSQGGTSGPRGNEQFF,TGTGCCAGCAGCCAAGGGGGTACTAGCGGCCCAAGAGGAAATGAGCAGTTCTTC
TRBD2,TRBV15,NA,TRBJ2-7,CATSRLDGRASSYEQYF,TGTGCCACCAGCAGATTGGACGGGAGGGCTAGCTCCTACGAGCAGTACTTC
NA,TRBV6-2/TRBV6-3,many,TRBJ1-1,CASSYIGTPNTEAFF,TGTGCCAGCAGTTACATTGGGACACCGAACACTGAAGCTTTCTTT
NA,TRBV6-1,few,TRBJ2-7,CASKSSHLGEQYF,TGTGCCAGCAAGTCTAGCCATTTGGGCGAGCAGTACTTC
TRBD1,TRBV9,few,TRBJ2-1,CASSVTSRGSEQFF,TGTGCCAGCAGCGTGACCTCCAGGGGGAGTGAGCAGTTCTTC
TRBD2,TRBV7-9,NA,TRBJ2-1,CASSFLEGSGHLPSYNERFF,TGTGCCAGCAGCTTCCTAGAGGGTAGCGGGCATCTACCCTCCTACAATGAGCGGTTCTTC
TRBD2,TRBV11-3,many,TRBJ2-3,CASSPGLAGDTQYF,TGTGCCAGCAGCCCAGGACTAGCGGGGGATACGCAGTATTTT
TRBD2,TRBV12-3/TRBV12-4,NA,TRBJ2-1,CASSLILAGANEQFF,TGTGCCAGCAGTTTAATACTAGCGGGAGCAAATGAGCAGTTCTTC
NA,TRBV5-1,NA,TRBJ2-3,CASSLSGGSSTDTQYF,TGCGCCAGCAGCTTGTCTGGCGGCAGCAGCACAGATACGCAGTATTTT
TRBD2,TRBV2,NA,TRBJ2-5,CASRKAGTRKETQYF,TGTGCCAGCAGAAAGGCCGGGACTAGGAAAGAGACCCAGTACTTC
NA,TRBV5-1,many,TRBJ2-1,CASSLLVGAVNEQFF,TGCGCCAGCAGCTTGTTAGTGGGAGCTGTCAATGAGCAGTTCTTC